This T cell receptor beta chain was documented in a study of early T cells in non-severe SARS-CoV-2 infection. On the study more broadly: With bulk RNA from unsorted whole blood as input, sequencing yielded unpaired chains.

This CDR3 is built from 13 residues. V lost 3 bases and J lost 4, with 10 bases in between. This clonotype has a handful of counts. TCRdb reprocessed the 5' RACE reads with MiXCR, giving one entry per CDR3 protein. The table records about 66,000 distinct CDR3 sequences, around 20% of them present only once. The TCR comes from an adult who was a healthcare worker with PCR-confirmed SARS-CoV-2 infection or an uninfected control (not recorded which). Specimen: whole blood, collected at baseline. This chain links TRBV12-3 or TRBV12-4 with TRBJ2-7, with D tentatively TRBD1 or TRBD2 (6 bases each). CDR3 protein: CASSLGGHYEQYF. The CDR3 coding sequence is TGTGCCAGCAGTTTGGGGGGACATTACGAGCAGTACTTC.